This TCR beta chain was recorded in a study of brain T cells in children with intractable seizures (dated by TCRdb to the early 2020s). Broadly, across the study: Resected brain tissue from 53 pediatric epilepsy surgery cases was first screened for immune gene transcripts using a NanoString immunology panel. Among the roughly 12 selected surgery cases, pre-surgery blood was additionally sequenced for eight, leaving four cases with brain tissue only. General conclusions and limits of the study: Because pre- and post-surgery blood were sequenced to different depths, clones absent from the pre-surgery sample may reflect undersampling. Viral specificity was inferred solely from CDR3 sequence similarity, and the HCMV serostatus of the patients was not known.

Sequences LGHDT (CDR1) and YNNKEL (CDR2) are obtained from the germline V gene (reference sequence). Spanning cysteine to phenylalanine, the CDR3 consists of 16 amino acids. Only CDR3 DNA is held: 48 bases, read in frame from base 1. V is cut by 0 bases and J by 4 bases, and the space between the germline ends is 16 bases. TCR beta chain sequences were generated from genomic DNA using the immunoSEQ assay. The authors' pipeline ran thus. CDR3 sequences that did not begin with the conserved framework cysteine at position 104 were removed manually. To get clonality, the normalized Shannon's Diversity Index was subtracted from one, giving values from 0 (maximal diversity) to 1 (oligoclonal). To check whether a given CDR3 had different frequencies in two samples, for example brain versus blood, chi-squared comparison-of-proportions tests were used. Public clonotypes were identified through searches of immuneACCESS, and similarity to known antiviral clonotypes was evaluated with the VDJdb browser. TCRdb holds this immuneACCESS table with in-frame rearrangements only. Some clones are missing; in checked studies, unresolved V genes explain under half, and the rest has no known cause. D and trimming were read from the DNA, whereas the V and J calls and clone size are those reported in that table. This sample comprises about 340,000 clones, 85% to 95% of them detected only once. The ten largest make up about 6% of the sample.

This specimen's time point label, per the study, means: blood from clinic visit 5 months post-surgery; TSC patient then seizure free. The surgery cases showing the highest brain T cell transcript signatures were chosen for TCR beta chain sequencing of brain tissue and, when available, of blood. Patients had been treated with at least one anti-epileptic drug before surgery. TCR-sequenced patients were children with drug-resistant epilepsy due to tuberous sclerosis complex, focal cortical dysplasia, Rasmussen encephalitis or hemimegalencephaly. Bulk genomic DNA was extracted from unsorted brain tissue and whole blood with the Monarch genomic DNA purification kit. As to this clone: The antigen it recognizes is unknown. One base away there is no much larger clone; base qualities are not given.

This receptor was taken from a boy younger than two with tuberous sclerosis and intractable seizures. The V gene is TRBV3-1 (or the pseudogene TRBV3-2) and the J gene is TRBJ2-7, and TRBD2 may be the D gene, going by 6 matching bases. The source material was peripheral blood, sampled 4 to 6 months after surgery. The CDR3: CASSQESGLGGYEQYF. The sequence in DNA is TGTGCCAGCAGCCAAGAAAGTGGACTGGGGGGATACGAGCAGTACTTC.